This T cell receptor beta chain was sequenced during a study of breast tumors, draining lymph nodes, adjacent tissues. This clonotype occurred many times. From the multiplex PCR reads, TCRdb called clonotypes with MiXCR, one entry per CDR3 protein. The sample holds 150,000 to 200,000 distinct CDR3 sequences; roughly a third are singletons and the top ten take about 3.9%. Axillary draining lymph nodes of breast cancer patients supplied the node samples. Specimen: axillary lymph node tissue. This receptor was obtained from a female donor with breast cancer. Some clones in this sample may be carry-over from other donors' samples.

The CDR3 DNA reads as TGCGCCAGCAGCCAAGCCCAGCGGGGGCCGGACAATGAGCAGTTCTTC. Translation: CASSQAQRGPDNEQFF. The genes are TRBV4-1 and TRBJ2-1, with 8 bases aligning to TRBD2. The CDR3 covers 16 residues. The germline V gene has CDR1 MGHRA and CDR2 YSYEKL. V dropped 1 base and J dropped 5; count of bases not matched to a gene: 7.